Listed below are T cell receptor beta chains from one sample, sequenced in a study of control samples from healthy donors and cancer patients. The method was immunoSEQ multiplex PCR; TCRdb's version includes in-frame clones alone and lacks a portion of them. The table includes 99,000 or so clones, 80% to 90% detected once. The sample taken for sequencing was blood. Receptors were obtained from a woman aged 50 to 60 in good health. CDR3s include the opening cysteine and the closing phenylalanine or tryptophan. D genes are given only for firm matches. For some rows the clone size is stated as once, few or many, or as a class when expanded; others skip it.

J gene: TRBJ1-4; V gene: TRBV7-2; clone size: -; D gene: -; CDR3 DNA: TGTGCCAGCAGCTTATACTCCTCAACTAATGAAAAACTGTTTTTT; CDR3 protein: CASSLYSSTNEKLFF
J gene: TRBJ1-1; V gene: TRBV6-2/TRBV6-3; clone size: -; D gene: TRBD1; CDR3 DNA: TGTGCCAGCAGTTCCCCCCGAGACAGGGGGCTCAATATGGAAGCTTTCTTT; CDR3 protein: CASSSPRDRGLNMEAFF
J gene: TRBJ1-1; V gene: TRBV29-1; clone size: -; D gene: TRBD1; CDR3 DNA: TGCAGCGTAAGCCAGGGGGCGAACACTGAAGCTTTCTTT; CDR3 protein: CSVSQGANTEAFF
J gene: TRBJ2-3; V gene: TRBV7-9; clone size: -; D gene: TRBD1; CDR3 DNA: TGTGCCAGCAGCTTCCAGGGGGCTGGAGATACGCAGTATTTT; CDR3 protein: CASSFQGAGDTQYF
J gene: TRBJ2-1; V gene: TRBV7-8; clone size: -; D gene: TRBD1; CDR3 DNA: TGTGCCAGCAGCTTTCTTACCGGGACAGGGTACAATGAGCAGTTCTTC; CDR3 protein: CASSFLTGTGYNEQFF
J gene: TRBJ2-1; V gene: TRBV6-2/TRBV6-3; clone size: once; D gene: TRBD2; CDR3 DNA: TGTGCCAGCAGCGTCACTAGCGGGGGATATGAGCAGTTCTTC; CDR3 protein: CASSVTSGGYEQFF
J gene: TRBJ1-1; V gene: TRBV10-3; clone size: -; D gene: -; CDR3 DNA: TGTGCCATCACCCCCACTGAAGCTTTCTTT; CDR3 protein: CAITPTEAFF
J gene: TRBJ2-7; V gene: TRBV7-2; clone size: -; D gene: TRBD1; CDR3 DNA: TGTGCCAGCAGCCCGGGGACAGGTTCCTACGAGCAGTACTTC; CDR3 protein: CASSPGTGSYEQYF
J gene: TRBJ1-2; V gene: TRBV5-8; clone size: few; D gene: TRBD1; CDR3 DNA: TGTGCCAGCAGCTTTGGACAGGGCTATGGCTACACCTTC; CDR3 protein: CASSFGQGYGYTF
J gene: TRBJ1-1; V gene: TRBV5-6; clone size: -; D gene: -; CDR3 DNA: TGTGCCAGCAGCTCCCCAAACCAGAACACTGAAGCTTTCTTT; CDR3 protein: CASSSPNQNTEAFF
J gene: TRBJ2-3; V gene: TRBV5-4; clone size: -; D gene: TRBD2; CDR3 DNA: TGTGCCAGCAGCCCGGGACTAGCCGCCGATACGCAGTATTTT; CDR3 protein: CASSPGLAADTQYF
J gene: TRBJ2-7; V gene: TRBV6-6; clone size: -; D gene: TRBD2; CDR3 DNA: TGTGCCAGCAGCCCGCTGTCTAGCGGGAGTAAGTACGAGCAGTACTTC; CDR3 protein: CASSPLSSGSKYEQYF
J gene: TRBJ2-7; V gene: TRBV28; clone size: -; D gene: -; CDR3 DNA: TGTGCCAGCAGTTCTAACGACAGGTCACACGAGCAGTACTTC; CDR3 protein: CASSSNDRSHEQYF
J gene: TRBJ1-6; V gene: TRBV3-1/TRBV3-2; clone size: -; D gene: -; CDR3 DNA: TGTGCCAGCAGCCCAGATGAAGGGTACGCTTCACCCCTCCACTTT; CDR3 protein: CASSPDEGYASPLHF
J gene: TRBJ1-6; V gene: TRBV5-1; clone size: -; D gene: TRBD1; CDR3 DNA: TGCGCCAGCAGCACTACCGGGACAGGGGATTCACCCCTCCACTTT; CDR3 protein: CASSTTGTGDSPLHF
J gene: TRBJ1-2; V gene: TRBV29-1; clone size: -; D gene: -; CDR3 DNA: TGCAGCGTTGTTCAGGGTGACCTTGATGGCTACACCTTC; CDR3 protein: CSVVQGDLDGYTF
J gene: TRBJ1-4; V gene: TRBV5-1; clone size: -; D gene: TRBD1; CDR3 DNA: TGCGCCAGCAGCTTCGAGGGACAGCCTAATGAAAAACTGTTTTTT; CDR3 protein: CASSFEGQPNEKLFF
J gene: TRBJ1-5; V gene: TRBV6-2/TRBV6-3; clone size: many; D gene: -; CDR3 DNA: TGTGCCAGCAGTTACGGGCCCGTCTATAGCAATCAGCCCCAGCATTTT; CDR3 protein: CASSYGPVYSNQPQHF
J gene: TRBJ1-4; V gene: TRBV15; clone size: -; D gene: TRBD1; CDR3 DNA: TGTGCCACCAGCGAAGACAGGGGCGCTGAAAAACTGTTTTTT; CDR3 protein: CATSEDRGAEKLFF
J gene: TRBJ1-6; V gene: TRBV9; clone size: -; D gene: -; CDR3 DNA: TGTGCCAGCAGCGGGCCAGGGGTCTCCTATAATTCACCCCTCCACTTT; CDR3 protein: CASSGPGVSYNSPLHF
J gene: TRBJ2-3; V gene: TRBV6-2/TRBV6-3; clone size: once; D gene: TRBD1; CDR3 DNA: TGTGCCAGCAGTCAACGGACAGGGATAGATACGCAGTATTTT; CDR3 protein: CASSQRTGIDTQYF
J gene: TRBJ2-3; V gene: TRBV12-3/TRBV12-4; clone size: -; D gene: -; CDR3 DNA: TGTGCCAGCAGTTCTAGTACAGATACGCAGTATTTT; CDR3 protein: CASSSSTDTQYF
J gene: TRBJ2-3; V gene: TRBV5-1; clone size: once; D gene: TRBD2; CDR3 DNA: TGCGCCAGCAGCTTCGAGCGGGAGGGCGTAGATACGCAGTATTTT; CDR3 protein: CASSFEREGVDTQYF
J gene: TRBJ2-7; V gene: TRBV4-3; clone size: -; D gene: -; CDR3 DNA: TGCGCCAGCAGCCAAGATTGGGGCGGAGACTCCTACGAGCAGTACTTC; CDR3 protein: CASSQDWGGDSYEQYF
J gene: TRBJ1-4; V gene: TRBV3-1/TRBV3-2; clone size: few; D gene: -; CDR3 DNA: TGTGCCAGCAGCTCGGGGGCGGGGGAAAATGAAAAACTGTTTTTT; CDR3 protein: CASSSGAGENEKLFF
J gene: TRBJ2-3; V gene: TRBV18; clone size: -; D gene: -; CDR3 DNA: TGTGCCAGCTCACCTCCTCGCCCAATCACAGATACGCAGTATTTT; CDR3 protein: CASSPPRPITDTQYF
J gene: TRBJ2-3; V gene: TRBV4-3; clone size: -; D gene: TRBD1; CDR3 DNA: TGCGCCAGCAGCCAAGACCCTGACAGGGGCGATACGCAGTATTTT; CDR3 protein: CASSQDPDRGDTQYF
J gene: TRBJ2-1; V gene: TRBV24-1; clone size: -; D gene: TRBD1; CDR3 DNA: TGTGCCACCAGTGACCCAGGACAGGGAATCGCCTACAATGAGCAGTTCTTC; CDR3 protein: CATSDPGQGIAYNEQFF
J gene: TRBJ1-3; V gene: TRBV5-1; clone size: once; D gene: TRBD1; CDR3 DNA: TGCGCCAGCTGGGACAGCGTCTCTGGAAACACCATATATTTT; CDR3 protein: CASWDSVSGNTIYF
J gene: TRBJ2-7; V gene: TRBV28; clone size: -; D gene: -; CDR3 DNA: TGTGCCAGCAGTCAGACCTTTTCCGAGCAGTACTTC; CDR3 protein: CASSQTFSEQYF
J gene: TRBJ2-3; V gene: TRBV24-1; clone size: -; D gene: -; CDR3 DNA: TGTGCCACCAGTGATCGGGCCGGAAACACAGATACGCAGTATTTT; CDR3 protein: CATSDRAGNTDTQYF
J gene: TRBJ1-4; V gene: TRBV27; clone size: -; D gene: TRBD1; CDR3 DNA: TGTGCCAGCAGTTTTGGCGGACACAGGGGGGCGGATGAAAAACTGTTTTTT; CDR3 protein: CASSFGGHRGADEKLFF